This entry describes one T cell receptor (beta chain). This sample is part of a study of blood T cell repertoires in COVID-19. Turning to the study itself: Donors in the United States, Italy and Spain gave samples during acute or convalescent COVID-19.

The assay was immunoSEQ multiplex PCR, and TCRdb's table has in-frame clones only and misses some. Of 310,000 or so clones in the sample, around 90% are singletons; the top ten hold 1.7%. Unmatched junction bases numbered 17, after V lost 3 bases and J lost 5 bases. CDR1 is MNHEY, CDR2 SMNVEV, per germline (reference sequence). The CDR3 covers 19 residues. The sequence came from a woman under 30 with acute COVID-19. The sequenced sample was PBMCs or T cells enriched from blood (not recorded which). The rearrangement links TRBV27 to TRBJ2-3; TRBD2 aligns across 10 bases. The CDR3: CASSFLLSEREGRGDTQYF. The CDR3 nucleotides are TGTGCCAGCAGTTTTCTCCTCTCGGAGCGGGAGGGCCGGGGAGATACGCAGTATTTT.